This entry lists 12 T cell receptor beta chains sequenced from one sample in a study of shared clonotypes between healthy human individuals. The table came from immunoSEQ multiplex PCR; TCRdb's copy has only in-frame clones and leaves some out. The sample includes over 850,000 clones, about 80% of them seen just once. The specimen was memory CD4+ T cells from PBMCs. Subset noted: CD45RA-negative fraction. The receptors come from a man between 18 and 29 years old in good health. Some clones in this sample may be carry-over from other donors' samples.

The chain recombines TRBV5-6 with TRBJ1-1, with D hard to call. V gave up 4 bases and J gave up 7 bases, with 11 bases separating them. There are 12 residues in the CDR3. CDR1 and CDR2 from the germline V gene are SGHDT and YYEEEE. CDR3 nucleotide sequence: TGTGCCAGCAGCCCCGTGATAAGTGAAGCTTTCTTT. This codes for CASSPVISEAFF.

The chain employs TRBV19 and TRBJ1-5; 7 nucleotides line up with TRBD1. V lost 7 bases to trimming and J lost 4 bases; unmatched junction nucleotides: 4. Germline V gene data show CDR1 as LNHDA and CDR2 as SQIVND (reference sequence). The CDR3 consists of 13 residues. The CDR3 sequence is CASKGQFNQPQHF. The CDR3 DNA follows: TGTGCCAGTAAGGGACAGTTTAATCAGCCCCAGCATTTT.

This chain uses TRBV28 with TRBJ2-7; no definite D call. The CDR3 is made up of 10 amino acids. Trimming took off 7 bases at V and 3 bases at J, with 4 bases between the two ends. Germline loops: CDR1 MDHEN, CDR2 SYDVKM. CDR3 residues: CASNLYEQYF. The CDR3 nucleotides are TGTGCCAGCAACCTCTACGAGCAGTACTTC.

The genes are TRBV18 and TRBJ2-2; 9 positions agree with TRBD2. With 3 bases clipped from V and 5 bases from J, the junction kept 4 bases outside the gene matches. Germline CDR1 KGHSH, CDR2 LQKENI. The CDR3 totals 15 residues. The CDR3 region has the DNA TGTGCCAGCTCACCGGGACTAGCCCCGACCGGGGAGCTGTTTTTT. Its protein is CASSPGLAPTGELFF.

The chain has TRBV14 and TRBJ2-4, with 7 bases fitting TRBD1. Germline V gene sequence: CDR1 SGHDN, CDR2 FVKESK. This CDR3 is built from 15 residues. Germline trimming cut 3 bases from V and 3 bases from J; bases unmatched to any gene: 5. The CDR3 DNA follows: TGTGCCAGCAGCCATGCAGGGGGTGGCAAAAACATTCAGTACTTC. It is translated as CASSHAGGGKNIQYF.

This clone was seen a handful of times. The chain joins TRBV7-2 to TRBJ1-4; perhaps TRBD1 as D (5 bases). CDR1 SGHTA and CDR2 FQGNSA come from the germline V gene. The CDR3 sequence is 18 residues long. V was clipped by 5 bases and J by 6 bases, with 25 bases between them. CDR3: CASSTRRGSSPGDEKLFF. In DNA form, the CDR3 reads TGTGCCAGCAGCACAAGACGGGGCTCGTCCCCTGGGGATGAAAAACTGTTTTTT. Complete variable domain (other parts from reference TRBV7-2 and TRBJ1-4): GAGVSQSPSNKVTEKGKDVELRCDPISGHTALYWYRQSLGQGLEFLIYFQGNSAPDKSGLPSDRFSAERTGGSVSTLTIQRTQQEDSAVYLCASSTRRGSSPGDEKLFFGSGTQLSVL.

The rearrangement joins TRBV7-9 to TRBJ2-1; maybe TRBD2 (6 bases). Germline values: CDR1 SEHNR, CDR2 FQNEAQ (reference sequence). The V end lost 10 bases, the J end lost 4 bases, and 14 bases lay between the germline ends. The CDR3 totals 13 residues. The CDR3 DNA is TGTGCCACTGCGCCGGGGGTTTACAATGAGCAGTTCTTC. Its translation: CATAPGVYNEQFF.

The chain joins TRBV6-5 to TRBJ2-2; D gene unclear. This CDR3 comprises 16 residues. The germline CDR1 and CDR2 sequences are MNHEY and SVGAGI. V shed 3 bases and J shed 0 bases, with 11 bases lying between them. The CDR3 sequence: CASSYRASANTGELFF. CDR3 in DNA: TGTGCCAGCAGTTATCGTGCGTCCGCGAACACCGGGGAGCTGTTTTTT.

The chain recombines TRBV11-3 with TRBJ2-2; 10 bases map to TRBD1. Germline-derived CDR1 and CDR2 are SGHNT and YENEEA. V lost 4 bases and J lost 4; bases outside the gene matches: 3. CDR3 length equals 15 residues. CDR3 amino acids: CASSSGQGGTGELFF. CDR3 bases: TGTGCCAGCAGCTCCGGACAGGGGGGCACCGGGGAGCTGTTTTTT.

The chain combines TRBV2 with TRBJ2-7; TRBD1 is a possible D gene (7 bases). CDR1 and CDR2 (germline): SNHLY, FYNNEI. Trimming cost V 5 bases and J 7 bases, with 15 bases left between them. This CDR3 region has 13 residues. This CDR3 reads CASSSRRGEEQYF. The CDR3 coding sequence is TGTGCCAGCAGTTCACGCAGGGGGGAAGAGCAGTACTTC. Variable domain in full (rest from reference TRBV2 and TRBJ2-7): EPEVTQTPSHQVTQMGQEVILRCVPISNHLYFYWYRQILGQKVEFLVSFYNNEISEKSEIFDDQFSVERPDGSNFTLKIRSTKLEDSAMYFCASSSRRGEEQYFGPGTRLTVT.

The chain is built from TRBV27 and TRBJ2-1, with TRBD2 matching 11 bases. Trimming removed 4 bases from V and 1 base from J; junction bases left unmatched: 18. Germline-derived CDR1 and CDR2 are MNHEY and SMNVEV (reference sequence). The length of the CDR3 is 21 residues. The CDR3 DNA reads as TGTGCCAGCAGTTCGGGACCGTCGCAGGGACTAGCGGTAAGGTCCTACAATGAGCAGTTCTTC. Translated: CASSSGPSQGLAVRSYNEQFF.

This chain connects TRBV6-5 to TRBJ2-2; TRBD2 is a possible D gene (5 bases). The CDR3 is 16 amino acids. The ends were cut back, 1 base at V and 7 bases at J, with 16 bases in the middle. The germline gives CDR1 MNHEY, CDR2 SVGAGI. CDR3 sequence reads: CASSYFRGDDHGELFF. The CDR3 nucleotides are TGTGCCAGCAGTTACTTCCGGGGAGACGATCACGGGGAGCTGTTTTTT.